This section outlines one T cell receptor beta chain sequence together with its context. Its specificity is not known. The record originates from a study of cytomegalovirus exposure and HLA in healthy donors. Vbeta (60) and Jbeta (13) primers were used in the PCR. Profiled with immunoSEQ multiplex PCR; TCRdb holds only in-frame clones, not every one. The sample shows about 140,000 clones, around 80% of them seen only once. Germline V gene lookup returns CDR1 LNHDA and CDR2 SQIVND (reference sequence). The CDR3 is made up of 13 amino acids. V lost 4 bases, J lost 3 bases, and 9 bases lay in between. Study conclusions and caveats: Altogether, some 170 TCR beta chains were recorded as cytomegalovirus-associated. An ancestry cluster, one associated with Asian ancestry, reportedly showed fewer N-insertions than the roughly 670-donor mean in a later analysis. Links to common viral pathogens appeared, in a later analysis, for several of the most significant clusters.

This chain links TRBV19 with TRBJ2-5; possible D gene TRBD1, 6 bases. Sequencing used PBMCs. This TCR was recovered from a man aged 18 to 35 in good health and CMV-seropositive. CDR3 sequence (DNA): TGTGCCAGTAGTAGGGGGCCAAAAGAGACCCAGTACTTC. It codes for CASSRGPKETQYF.